This T cell receptor beta chain emerged from a study of shared clonotypes between healthy human individuals. Overall study results and limits: The generation probabilities recorded for non-shared clonotypes fell below those of clonotypes shared by all four donors. Memory subsets generally showed smaller estimated richness than naive subsets did. Of the naive CD4 clonotypes, roughly 5.5% were shared across several donors.

The repertoire was sequenced with immunoSEQ multiplex PCR; TCRdb's copy has only in-frame clones and lacks some. The sample lists some 790,000 clones; roughly 72% were seen once. There were no recent acute infections or vaccinations among the donors, who were healthy HIV-negative adults. There are 15 residues in the CDR3. Germline-derived CDR1 and CDR2 are SGHNT and YYREEE (reference sequence). V gave up 1 base and J gave up 2 bases, with 10 bases separating them. Of note for this clone: Its antigen is unidentified.

The chain employs TRBV5-4 and TRBJ2-1; D unclear. Sequencing was done on a sample of memory CD4+ T cells sorted from blood. Subset defined: CD45RA-negative fraction. The source of this sequence is a woman younger than 45 in good health. The CDR3 bases are TGTGCCAGCAGCTTGCGAAATAGCCCCTACAATGAGCAGTTCTTC. It specifies CASSLRNSPYNEQFF.